This passage covers 8 T cell receptor beta chains from one sample sequenced in a study of T cell clones after liver transplantation. Assay: immunoSEQ multiplex PCR; the TCRdb copy retains only in-frame clones and omits some. The table records over 15,000 clones, 70% to 90% of them present only once. The specimen comprised CD8+ T cells from blood, sampled around 50 months after liver transplant. These receptors came from a human patient who received a liver transplant. The graft donor may have given rise to some T cells.

The V gene is TRBV19, the J gene TRBJ2-7; no clear D gene. Germline V gives CDR1 LNHDA, CDR2 SQIVND (reference sequence). The V gene lost 3 bases and the J gene lost 3 bases, with 12 bases spanning the gap. This CDR3 region has 14 residues. The CDR3 DNA follows: TGTGCCAGTAGTATCCCCGGGTCCCACTACGAGCAGTACTTC. It yields the protein CASSIPGSHYEQYF.

The chain joins TRBV6-6 to TRBJ2-5; possible D gene TRBD2, 6 bases. The CDR3 is 13 amino acids. Germline V gene lookup returns CDR1 MNHNY and CDR2 SVGAGI (reference sequence). Trimming took off 7 bases at V and 7 bases at J, with 16 bases between the two ends. The CDR3 bases are TGTGCCAGCACGCTTGGTCCGCGGGGGACCCAGTACTTC. Its protein product is CASTLGPRGTQYF.

The V call is TRBV7-9, the J call TRBJ2-5, with 10 bases fitting TRBD1. The DNA end is a closer match to TRBJ2-7, so the J assignment may be wrong. This CDR3 region has 13 residues. The germline CDR1 and CDR2 sequences are SEHNR and FQNEAQ (reference sequence). The CDR3 DNA reads as TGTGCCAGCAGCTTCGGGACAGGGGTCGAGCAGTACTTC. This translates into CASSFGTGVEQYF.

The chain uses TRBV19 and TRBJ1-4; TRBD1 might be the D (6 bases). The V gene's germline CDR1 is LNHDA and CDR2 SQIVND (reference sequence). The CDR3 is made up of 14 amino acids. V was pared by 5 bases and J by 2 bases, with 9 bases between. The CDR3 region has the DNA TGTGCCAGTAGTTGGACAGTTACTAATGAAAAACTGTTTTTT. Its translation: CASSWTVTNEKLFF.

This clone appeared once. The gene calls are TRBV4-2 and TRBJ2-2; no reliable D call. V was cut by 1 base and J by 4 bases, with 7 bases left in between. CDR1 is LGHNA and CDR2 is YNFKEQ in the germline V gene. The CDR3 is made up of 14 amino acids. The CDR3 sequence: CASSQGGSTGELFF. CDR3 DNA: TGTGCCAGCAGCCAAGGGGGATCCACCGGGGAGCTGTTTTTT.

In its sample, this clone was seen once. The V and J genes are TRBV9 and TRBJ2-1, with 8 positions matching TRBD2. Looked up from germline, CDR1 is SGDLS and CDR2 is YYNGEE. Trimming took 4 bases from V and 0 from J; bases not matched to a gene: 3. This CDR3 is built from 15 residues. The CDR3 DNA follows: TGTGCCAGCAGCCCAGGGACTAGCTCCTACAATGAGCAGTTCTTC. This encodes CASSPGTSSYNEQFF.

In nucleotides, the CDR3 is TGCGCCAGCAGCCGACAGGGGGCAACTAGCACAGATACGCAGTATTTT. It yields the protein CASSRQGATSTDTQYF. V usage is TRBV4-1 and J usage is TRBJ2-3; TRBD1 agrees at 10 bases. The length of the CDR3 is 16 residues. V trimming: 4 bases; J trimming: 0 bases; junction bases outside the gene matches: 4. CDR1 and CDR2 (germline): MGHRA, YSYEKL.

The chain recombines TRBV4-3 with TRBJ2-2; 7 bases fit TRBD2. The CDR3 runs 18 residues. V was pared by 0 bases and J by 3 bases, with 10 bases of the junction left unmatched. CDR1 is LGHNA and CDR2 is YSLEER in the germline V gene. The CDR3 region is CASSQDGTWGGDTGELFF. CDR3 DNA: TGCGCCAGCAGCCAAGATGGGACGTGGGGGGGTGACACCGGGGAGCTGTTTTTT.